Listed below are T cell receptor beta chains from one sample, sequenced in a study of cytomegalovirus exposure and HLA in healthy donors. Measured with immunoSEQ multiplex PCR; TCRdb has only the in-frame clones, and not every one. The repertoire holds roughly 150,000 clones, with about 74% as singletons. The sequencing sample was made of PBMCs. The source is a male donor in good health and CMV-seronegative. Both conserved end residues are part of each CDR3. Fields, in order: V gene, J gene, CDR3 length, D gene, clone size, CDR3 DNA, CDR3 protein. The D gene is left open where the match is weak. Size values are once, few and many counts, or a class for expanded clones, and some rows have none.

TRBV28	TRBJ2-7	14	.	.	TGTGCCAGCAGTTTAGGAGGGTTTCTCTACGAGCAGTACTTC	CASSLGGFLYEQYF
TRBV19	TRBJ1-5	15	TRBD1	.	TGTGCCAGTACCATCCCCGGACAGGGAGGTCAGCCCCAGCATTTT	CASTIPGQGGQPQHF
TRBV19	TRBJ2-7	14	.	.	TGTGCCAGTAGTAGAGCAGGGTCAGCATACGAGCAGTACTTC	CASSRAGSAYEQYF
TRBV5-6	TRBJ1-1	15	TRBD1	.	TGTGCCAGCAGCTTGGTCAGGGGGACCAACACTGAAGCTTTCTTT	CASSLVRGTNTEAFF
TRBV28	TRBJ2-7	13	.	.	TGTGCCAGCAGCCCCGGGGGAAACTACGAGCAGTACTTC	CASSPGGNYEQYF
TRBV28	TRBJ2-7	14	.	few	TGTGCCAGCAGCGCTGGGGGCGGTCGTAGGGAGCAGTACTTC	CASSAGGGRREQYF
TRBV7-6	TRBJ2-7	16	.	once	TGTGCCAGCAGCTTAGGCCGAACAAAGGCTAGCTCCGAGCAGTACTTC	CASSLGRTKASSEQYF
TRBV7-9	TRBJ2-7	17	TRBD1	.	TGTTCCAGCAGCTTAGCACTGACCCGGGACAGAATCTCGGAGCAGTACTTC	CSSSLALTRDRISEQYF
TRBV5-1	TRBJ1-2	13	TRBD1	once	TGCGCCAGCAGCCCGGGACAGAACTATGGCTACACCTTC	CASSPGQNYGYTF
TRBV27	TRBJ2-7	15	TRBD1	.	TGTGCCAGCAGTCCCACCGGGACAGCGGTCTACGAGCAGTACTTC	CASSPTGTAVYEQYF
TRBV6-1	TRBJ1-1	16	TRBD1	.	TGTGCCAGCAGTGAATTGGCAGGGGGCGAGAACACTGAAGCTTTCTTT	CASSELAGGENTEAFF
TRBV18	TRBJ2-3	19	TRBD2	.	TGTGCCAGCTCACCACTTGGCGGACTAGCGGGAGAGATCACAGATACGCAGTATTTT	CASSPLGGLAGEITDTQYF
TRBV4-2	TRBJ2-4	20	TRBD1	once	TGTGCCAGCAGCCAAGATCGAAGTTCTGGGACAGGGGGTCTCTGGGACATTCAGTACTTC	CASSQDRSSGTGGLWDIQYF
TRBV19	TRBJ2-1	14	TRBD2	few	TGTGCCAGTAGGAAAGCGGGAGCGACGAATGAGCAGTTCTTC	CASRKAGATNEQFF
TRBV10-3	TRBJ1-2	15	TRBD1	.	TGTGCCACAACGTCGGGACAGGGTGTATTCTATGGCTACACCTTC	CATTSGQGVFYGYTF
TRBV7-8	TRBJ2-1	16	TRBD2	.	TGTGCCAGCAGCGCATCGGGACTAGCGGGAGCGAATGAGCAGTTCTTC	CASSASGLAGANEQFF
TRBV14	TRBJ2-7	13	.	.	TGTGCCAGCAGCCTTAGCGGTGCCTACGAGCAGTACTTC	CASSLSGAYEQYF
TRBV5-1	TRBJ1-1	15	.	.	TGCGCCAGCAGCTTTCTTGGCCCCATGAACACTGAAGCTTTCTTT	CASSFLGPMNTEAFF
TRBV7-7	TRBJ2-1	15	.	.	TGTGCTAGCAGCTTATCGGGGGGCCTGCACAATGAGCAGTTCTTC	CASSLSGGLHNEQFF
TRBV6-1	TRBJ1-5	14	TRBD1	.	TGTGCCAGCAGTGCGGCAGGGGGGAATCAGCCCCAGCATTTT	CASSAAGGNQPQHF
TRBV4-3	TRBJ2-2	16	.	.	TGCGCCAGCAGCCAAGATTTTCCGGAGGGAGCCGGGGAGCTGTTTTTT	CASSQDFPEGAGELFF
TRBV10-1	TRBJ2-3	15	TRBD1	.	TGCGCCATCAAATACAGGGGGCTGAGAACAGATACGCAGTATTTT	CAIKYRGLRTDTQYF
TRBV5-1	TRBJ2-7	14	.	.	TGCGCCAGCAGCCTCGGCCTTACAGGCAACGAGCAGTACTTC	CASSLGLTGNEQYF
TRBV10-3	TRBJ1-2	15	TRBD1	.	TGTGCCACGTCCCGGACAGGGGGCGCGCAGAATGGCTACACCTTC	CATSRTGGAQNGYTF
TRBV19	TRBJ2-4	16	.	.	TGTGCCAGTAGTATTGCGGGACAGCGAGCCAAAAACATTCAGTACTTC	CASSIAGQRAKNIQYF
TRBV6-5	TRBJ2-2	15	TRBD2	.	TGTGCCACCAGAACTAGCGGGAGGTCGGCCGGGGAGCTGTTTTTT	CATRTSGRSAGELFF
TRBV5-4	TRBJ1-1	14	TRBD1	.	TGTGCCATGTACAGGGGGCTAAGGAACACTGAAGCTTTCTTT	CAMYRGLRNTEAFF
TRBV9	TRBJ2-2	16	.	.	TGTGCCAGCAGCGTAGAGAACAGGGGAGGAACCGGGGAGCTGTTTTTT	CASSVENRGGTGELFF
TRBV6-6	TRBJ1-1	13	.	.	TGTGCCAGCAGGGAACAGGGTCTCGGTGAAGCTTTCTTT	CASREQGLGEAFF
TRBV11-2	TRBJ2-5	16	TRBD2	few	TGTGCCAGCAGCGGACTCAGGGAGGGCCGTCAAGAGACCCAGTACTTC	CASSGLREGRQETQYF
TRBV28	TRBJ2-3	15	TRBD2	once	TGTGCCAGCAGTCCACGGCTCGGGCTAGCGGCCACGCAGTATTTT	CASSPRLGLAATQYF
TRBV27	TRBJ1-5	16	TRBD1	.	TGTGCCAGCAGTTCCCCCGGGACAGGGATCAATCAGCCCCAGCATTTT	CASSSPGTGINQPQHF
TRBV6-5	TRBJ2-5	14	TRBD2	few	TGTGCCAGCAGTACCCTCGGGGGGGGACAGACCCAGTACTTC	CASSTLGGGQTQYF
TRBV9	TRBJ2-7	15	TRBD2	.	TGTGCCAGCAGCCCTAGCGGGGGCCAATCCTACGAGCAGTACTTC	CASSPSGGQSYEQYF
TRBV5-1	TRBJ1-2	13	TRBD1	once	TGCGCCAGCAGCGCCACAGGGGGCGATGGCTACACCTTC	CASSATGGDGYTF
TRBV28	TRBJ2-6	13	.	.	TGTGCCAGCTTCCCATCTGGGGCCAACGTCCTGACTTTC	CASFPSGANVLTF
TRBV6-4	TRBJ2-1	15	TRBD2	.	TGTGCCAGCAGCCCCGGGACTAGTACGGTGGATGAGCAGTTCTTC	CASSPGTSTVDEQFF
TRBV11-3	TRBJ2-2	15	TRBD1	.	TGTGCCAGCAGCCCAGACAGGGGGAGCACCGGGGAGCTGTTTTTT	CASSPDRGSTGELFF
TRBV5-1	TRBJ2-2	13	.	.	TGCGCCAGCAGCTTGGCCGGGACCGGGGAGCTGTTTTTT	CASSLAGTGELFF
TRBV27	TRBJ2-4	19	TRBD1	.	TGTGCCAGCAGCCCGAAGCCAGGACAGGGGAGCCTAGCCAAAAACATTCAGTACTTC	CASSPKPGQGSLAKNIQYF
TRBV7-8	TRBJ1-4	18	TRBD1	.	TGTGCCAGCAGCTTAGGGCCGGACAGGGGGCTTGGTAATGAAAAACTGTTTTTT	CASSLGPDRGLGNEKLFF
TRBV7-9	TRBJ1-4	14	.	.	TGTGCCAGCCAACCACCCATAACGGGTGAAAAACTGTTTTTT	CASQPPITGEKLFF
TRBV9	TRBJ2-7	13	.	.	TGTGCCAGCAGCGTCGCAGTAACCTACGAGCAGTACTTC	CASSVAVTYEQYF
TRBV19	TRBJ1-2	15	.	.	TGTGCCAGTAGTTTCTCCTCCGGGGTATCCTATGGCTACACCTTC	CASSFSSGVSYGYTF
TRBV25-1	TRBJ2-7	15	TRBD1	.	TGTGCCAGCAGTGACCCACGGGACAGGGGCTACGAGCAGTACTTC	CASSDPRDRGYEQYF
TRBV7-2	TRBJ2-1	15	.	.	TGTGCCAGCAGCTTAGTGCGACAGGCCCACAATGAGCAGTTCTTC	CASSLVRQAHNEQFF
TRBV19	TRBJ2-5	12	.	.	TGTGCCAGTAGTAGTGCGCGAGAGACCCAGTACTTC	CASSSARETQYF
TRBV9	TRBJ1-6	16	.	.	TGTGCCAGCAGCCCGACGGCGACCGGGGTTAATTCACCCCTCCACTTT	CASSPTATGVNSPLHF
TRBV15	TRBJ2-7	14	TRBD1	.	TGTGCCACCAGCAGGAAGGGACAGGGGTACGAGCAGTACTTC	CATSRKGQGYEQYF
TRBV28	TRBJ1-5	15	.	.	TGTGCCAGCAGTTACAGTTCGGGGAAGAGGCAGCCCCAGCATTTT	CASSYSSGKRQPQHF
TRBV4-1	TRBJ1-1	15	.	.	TGCGCCAGCAGCTACGCGGCGGGACGGAACACTGAAGCTTTCTTT	CASSYAAGRNTEAFF
TRBV7-2	TRBJ1-2	15	.	.	TGTGCCAGCAGCTTAGAGGGGCAGGGGCGGGATGGCTACACCTTC	CASSLEGQGRDGYTF
TRBV5-1	TRBJ1-4	16	TRBD1	.	TGCGCCAGCAGCTTGGGAACCGGGACAGGGGGGGAAAAACTGTTTTTT	CASSLGTGTGGEKLFF
TRBV7-2	TRBJ2-3	16	.	.	TGTGCCAGCAGCCCGGGGAGCCTCCGGATGTTTGATACGCAGTATTTT	CASSPGSLRMFDTQYF
TRBV5-1	TRBJ2-2	16	.	few	TGCGCCAGCAGCCCGGGACATACCGCGAACACCGGGGAGCTGTTTTTT	CASSPGHTANTGELFF
TRBV27	TRBJ1-1	15	.	few	TGTGCCAGCAGTCCCACCCAGGGGATGGGCACTGAAGCTTTCTTT	CASSPTQGMGTEAFF